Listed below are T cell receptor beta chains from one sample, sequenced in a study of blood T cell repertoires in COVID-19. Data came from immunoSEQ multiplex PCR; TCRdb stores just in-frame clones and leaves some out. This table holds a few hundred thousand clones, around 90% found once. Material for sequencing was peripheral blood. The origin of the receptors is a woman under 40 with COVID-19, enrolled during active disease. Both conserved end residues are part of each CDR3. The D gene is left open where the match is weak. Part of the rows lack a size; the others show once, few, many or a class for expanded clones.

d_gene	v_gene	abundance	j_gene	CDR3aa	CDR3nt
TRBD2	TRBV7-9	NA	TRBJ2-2	CASSLEVSGRPTGELFF	TGTGCCAGCAGCTTAGAGGTCAGCGGGAGGCCCACCGGGGAGCTGTTTTTT
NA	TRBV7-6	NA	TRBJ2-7	CASSLGGLPEYEQYF	TGTGCCAGCAGCTTAGGGGGACTCCCAGAATACGAGCAGTACTTC
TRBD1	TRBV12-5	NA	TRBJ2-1	CAPSCRLGQGIVSSYNEQFF	TGTGCTCCTTCGTGTAGACTCGGACAGGGAATAGTCAGCTCCTACAATGAGCAGTTCTTC
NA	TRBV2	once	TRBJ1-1	CASSEVKLLNTEAFF	TGTGCCAGCAGTGAAGTCAAGCTCTTGAACACTGAAGCTTTCTTT
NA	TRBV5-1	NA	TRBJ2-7	CASSLIGLAHEQYF	TGCGCCAGCAGCTTGATCGGACTCGCCCACGAGCAGTACTTC
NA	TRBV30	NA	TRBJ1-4	CAWRRGGATNEKLFF	TGTGCCTGGAGGAGGGGAGGCGCAACTAATGAAAAACTGTTTTTT
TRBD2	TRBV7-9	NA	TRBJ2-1	CASSLRGLAGGPNEQFF	TGTGCCAGCAGCTTAAGAGGCCTAGCGGGAGGCCCTAATGAGCAGTTCTTC
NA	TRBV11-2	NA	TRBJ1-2	CASSLVGTRGRYTF	TGTGCCAGCAGCTTAGTTGGGACAAGAGGGCGCTACACCTTC
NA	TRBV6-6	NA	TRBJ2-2	CASSVTGNTGELFF	TGTGCCAGCAGCGTGACGGGGAACACCGGGGAGCTGTTTTTT
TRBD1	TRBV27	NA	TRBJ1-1	CASSKLTGTTNTEAFF	TGTGCCAGCAGTAAATTGACAGGGACGACGAACACTGAAGCTTTCTTT
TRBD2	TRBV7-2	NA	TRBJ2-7	CASSTRTSGYEQYF	TGTGCCAGCAGCACCCGGACTAGCGGCTACGAGCAGTACTTC
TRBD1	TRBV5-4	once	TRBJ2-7	CASSTGQGYEQYF	TGTGCCAGCAGCACGGGACAGGGCTACGAGCAGTACTTC
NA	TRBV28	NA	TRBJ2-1	CASSLAGNEQFF	TGTGCCAGCAGTTTGGCGGGGAATGAGCAGTTCTTC
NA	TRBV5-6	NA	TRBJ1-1	CASNYGLLSMGITEAFF	TGTGCCAGCAACTACGGACTCCTTTCGATGGGAATCACTGAAGCTTTCTTT
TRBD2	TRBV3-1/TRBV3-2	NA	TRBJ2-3	CASSRTGGVTDTQYF	TGTGCCAGCAGCCGGACGGGAGGCGTTACAGATACGCAGTATTTT
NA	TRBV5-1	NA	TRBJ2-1	CASSSTGSGANEQFF	TGCGCCAGCAGCTCCACAGGGTCTGGGGCCAATGAGCAGTTCTTC
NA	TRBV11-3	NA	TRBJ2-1	CASSSRGEAYNEQFF	TGTGCCAGCAGCTCCAGGGGGGAAGCCTACAATGAGCAGTTCTTC
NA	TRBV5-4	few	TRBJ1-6	CASSLTNRNSPLHF	TGTGCCAGCAGCTTGACGAACAGGAATTCACCCCTCCACTTT
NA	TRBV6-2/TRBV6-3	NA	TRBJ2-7	CASSGRNAIGTPNEQYF	TGTGCCAGCAGTGGACGAAACGCGATCGGGACTCCGAACGAGCAGTACTTC
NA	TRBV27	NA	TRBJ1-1	CASSLTQGERAFF	TGTGCCAGCAGTTTAACTCAGGGTGAACGAGCTTTCTTT
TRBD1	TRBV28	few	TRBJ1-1	CASCRQGGTEAFF	TGTGCCAGTTGCAGACAGGGTGGCACTGAAGCTTTCTTT
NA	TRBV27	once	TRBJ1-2	CASSLEYHGYTF	TGTGCCAGCAGTTTAGAGTATCATGGCTACACCTTC
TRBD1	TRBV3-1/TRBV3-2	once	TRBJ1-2	CASSHTGTGGNYGYTF	TGTGCCAGCAGCCATACAGGGACAGGGGGGAACTATGGCTACACCTTC
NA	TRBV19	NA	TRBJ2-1	CASSPTGDSHNEQFF	TGTGCCAGTAGTCCTACGGGAGACTCCCACAATGAGCAGTTCTTC
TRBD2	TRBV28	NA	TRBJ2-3	CASSQLAEELDTQYF	TGTGCCAGCAGTCAACTAGCGGAGGAATTAGATACGCAGTATTTT
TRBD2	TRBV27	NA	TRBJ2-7	CASSSPLAGSSYEQYF	TGTGCCAGCAGTTCACCACTAGCGGGAAGCTCCTACGAGCAGTACTTC
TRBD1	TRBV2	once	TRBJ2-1	CASSEQGGREQFF	TGTGCCAGCAGTGAACAAGGGGGCCGGGAGCAGTTCTTC
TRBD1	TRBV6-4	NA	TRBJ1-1	CASSDSGQGGSEAFF	TGTGCCAGCAGTGACTCTGGACAGGGAGGGTCTGAAGCTTTCTTT
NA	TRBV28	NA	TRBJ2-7	CASTWDSNYEQYF	TGTGCCAGCACCTGGGACTCTAATTACGAGCAGTACTTC
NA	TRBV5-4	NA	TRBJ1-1	CASSPWTGITEAFF	TGTGCCAGCAGCCCATGGACGGGGATCACTGAAGCTTTCTTT